These T cell receptor beta chains were read from a single sample in a study of blood T cell repertoires in COVID-19. Sequencing was performed with immunoSEQ multiplex PCR; in TCRdb, only in-frame clones are kept and a portion is missing. Of hundreds of thousands of clones listed, approximately 92% are singletons. The sequencing sample was made of PBMCs or T cells enriched from blood (not recorded which). The origin of the receptors is a man aged 25 to 40 who had recovered from COVID-19. The CDR3 runs from the conserved cysteine through the conserved F or W. The D gene is left open where the match is weak. Only some rows state a clone size, as once, few, many or a class for expanded clones.

-,-,TRBV11-2,TRBJ1-3,CASSPRQDSSGNTIYF,TGTGCCAGCAGCCCCCGACAGGACAGCTCTGGAAACACCATATATTTT
once,TRBD2,TRBV10-1,TRBJ2-7,CASSDISGRPPYEQYF,TGCGCCAGCAGTGACATTAGCGGGAGGCCCCCCTACGAGCAGTACTTC
-,-,TRBV5-1,TRBJ1-2,CASSLKTGRANYGYTF,TGCGCCAGCAGCCTTAAAACAGGGAGGGCTAACTATGGCTACACCTTC
few,-,TRBV24-1,TRBJ1-6,CATSPGLPLHF,TGTGCCACCAGCCCGGGACTTCCCCTCCACTTT
-,TRBD2,TRBV2,TRBJ2-1,CASSLSHGGGLGYEQFF,TGTGCCAGCAGTCTGTCTCACGGGGGGGGACTGGGCTATGAGCAGTTCTTC
-,-,TRBV6-5,TRBJ1-2,CASSSPGANYGYTF,TGTGCCAGCAGTTCCCCGGGAGCGAACTATGGCTACACCTTC
-,TRBD2,TRBV30,TRBJ2-1,CAWSVRGTSGYNEQFF,TGTGCCTGGAGTGTACGCGGGACTAGCGGTTACAATGAGCAGTTCTTC
-,-,TRBV7-9,TRBJ1-5,CASSLDFAPWGQPQHF,TGTGCCAGCAGCTTAGATTTTGCCCCCTGGGGCCAGCCCCAGCATTTT
-,TRBD2,TRBV29-1,TRBJ2-5,CSVDGGLAGGWQETQYF,TGCAGCGTTGACGGAGGACTAGCGGGAGGGTGGCAAGAGACCCAGTACTTC
few,-,TRBV6-5,TRBJ1-6,CASSYRGTNNSPLHF,TGTGCCAGCAGTTACCGTGGGACTAATAATTCACCCCTCCACTTT
-,TRBD1,TRBV5-8,TRBJ2-5,CASSLVGTVLETQYF,TGTGCCAGCAGCTTGGTAGGGACAGTCTTAGAGACCCAGTACTTC
-,TRBD2,TRBV24-1,TRBJ2-1,CATSELTSGGVFF,TGTGCCACCAGTGAATTGACTAGCGGGGGGGTGTTCTTC
once,TRBD2,TRBV4-1,TRBJ2-1,CASSQGLAGVYNEQFF,TGCGCCAGCAGCCAAGGACTAGCGGGAGTCTACAATGAGCAGTTCTTC
-,TRBD1,TRBV5-1,TRBJ1-1,CASSLGDRTMNTEAFF,TGCGCCAGCAGCTTGGGGGACAGAACCATGAACACTGAAGCTTTCTTT
-,TRBD1,TRBV5-1,TRBJ2-1,CASSLQGGALGEQFF,TGCGCCAGCAGCTTGCAAGGGGGCGCCCTCGGTGAGCAGTTCTTC
-,TRBD1,TRBV7-9,TRBJ2-7,CASSLARAGGAYEQYF,TGTGCCAGCAGCTTAGCCCGTGCAGGGGGTGCCTACGAGCAGTACTTC
-,TRBD2,TRBV10-2,TRBJ2-5,CASSGLAGVETQYF,TGCGCCAGCAGTGGGCTAGCGGGAGTGGAGACCCAGTACTTC
-,-,TRBV6-5,TRBJ1-5,CATRGGFGNQPQHF,TGTGCCACCCGGGGGGGTTTCGGCAATCAGCCCCAGCATTTT
-,-,TRBV28,TRBJ2-2,CASRTGGRNTGELFF,TGTGCCAGCAGGACCGGGGGGCGGAACACCGGGGAGCTGTTTTTT
-,TRBD1,TRBV10-3,TRBJ1-1,CAIRGQGYTEAFF,TGTGCCATCAGGGGACAGGGGTACACTGAAGCTTTCTTT
-,TRBD2,TRBV4-1,TRBJ2-3,CASSQETSGRWDTQYF,TGCGCCAGCAGCCAAGAAACTAGCGGGAGGTGGGATACGCAGTATTTT
-,-,TRBV3-1/TRBV3-2,TRBJ2-7,CASSLADLSYEQYF,TGTGCCAGCAGCCTAGCGGACCTCTCCTACGAGCAGTACTTC
-,-,TRBV28,TRBJ1-2,CASSQLPGQNTCTF,TGTGCCAGCAGTCAACTACCGGGACAAAATACCTGTACCTTC
-,-,TRBV15,TRBJ2-1,CATSSHGQLNSYNEQFF,TGTGCCACCAGCAGTCACGGACAGCTGAACTCCTACAATGAGCAGTTCTTC
-,TRBD2,TRBV9,TRBJ2-2,CASSVAAGAVTGELFF,TGTGCCAGCAGCGTAGCTGCGGGAGCGGTCACCGGGGAGCTGTTTTTT
-,TRBD2,TRBV13,TRBJ2-1,CASSGGLAGGKSSYNEQFF,TGTGCCAGCAGCGGGGGGCTAGCGGGAGGTAAAAGCTCCTACAATGAGCAGTTCTTC
-,-,TRBV3-1/TRBV3-2,TRBJ1-3,CASSQELPGDGNTIYF,TGTGCCAGCAGCCAAGAACTCCCGGGGGATGGAAACACCATATATTTT
-,TRBD2,TRBV6-2/TRBV6-3,TRBJ2-7,CASSYSTSGSLYEQYF,TGTGCCAGCAGTTACTCGACTAGCGGGAGCTTGTACGAGCAGTACTTC
-,-,TRBV27,TRBJ1-6,CASSLGQNNSPLHF,TGTGCCAGCAGTTTAGGACAGAATAATTCACCCCTCCACTTT
-,-,TRBV12-3/TRBV12-4,TRBJ1-1,CASSRPGVTEAFF,TGTGCCAGCAGCCGTCCCGGGGTCACTGAAGCTTTCTTT
-,TRBD1,TRBV10-3,TRBJ2-1,CAINAGQGNNEQFF,TGTGCCATCAATGCCGGACAGGGCAACAATGAGCAGTTCTTC
-,-,TRBV10-3,TRBJ1-6,CATSTINSPLHF,TGTGCCACCTCTACCATTAATTCACCCCTCCACTTT
-,TRBD2,TRBV5-1,TRBJ2-3,CASSSGLADNTDTQYF,TGCGCCAGCAGCTCGGGACTAGCGGACAACACAGATACGCAGTATTTT
-,-,TRBV28,TRBJ1-1,CASSLKRVFEAFF,TGTGCCAGCAGTTTAAAACGGGTCTTTGAAGCTTTCTTT
-,-,TRBV12-3/TRBV12-4,TRBJ2-1,CASSLPHNEQFF,TGTGCCAGCAGCCTCCCTCACAATGAGCAGTTCTTC
-,-,TRBV7-9,TRBJ2-5,CASSLWASEETQYF,TGTGCCAGCAGCTTATGGGCTAGCGAAGAGACCCAGTACTTC
-,-,TRBV2,TRBJ2-3,CATVAEFTDTQYF,TGTGCCACCGTAGCGGAGTTCACAGATACGCAGTATTTT
-,TRBD1,TRBV7-3,TRBJ1-4,CASSLTGTAGEKLFF,TGTGCCAGCAGCTTAACGGGGACAGCAGGGGAAAAACTGTTTTTT
once,TRBD2,TRBV18,TRBJ2-1,CASSTGLAGGQDEQFF,TGTGCCAGCTCAACAGGACTAGCGGGAGGGCAGGATGAGCAGTTCTTC
-,TRBD2,TRBV9,TRBJ2-1,CASSVVGLAHNEQFF,TGTGCCAGCAGCGTAGTGGGACTAGCTCACAATGAGCAGTTCTTC
-,TRBD2,TRBV7-7,TRBJ2-2,CASSHTSGGGTGELFF,TGTGCTAGCAGTCACACTAGCGGAGGGGGAACCGGGGAGCTGTTTTTT
-,-,TRBV19,TRBJ1-4,CASSMIGQHPEKLFF,TGTGCCAGTAGTATGATCGGACAGCACCCTGAAAAACTGTTTTTT
-,-,TRBV28,TRBJ2-2,CATHGGINTGELFF,TGTGCCACGCACGGCGGGATAAACACCGGGGAGCTGTTTTTT
-,-,TRBV18,TRBJ2-2,CASSSSEGANTGELFF,TGTGCCAGCTCATCCTCAGAGGGGGCGAACACCGGGGAGCTGTTTTTT
-,-,TRBV5-1,TRBJ2-5,CASSSKETQYF,TGCGCCAGCAGCTCTAAAGAGACCCAGTACTTC
-,-,TRBV28,TRBJ1-5,CASTLSPHQPQHF,TGTGCCAGCACCTTGAGTCCCCATCAGCCCCAGCATTTT